This T cell receptor (beta chain) originates from a study of T cell responses to AZD1222 COVID-19 vaccine. Measured with immunoSEQ multiplex PCR; TCRdb has only the in-frame clones, and not every one. The table records about 150,000 clones, 92% of them present only once. With regard to this clone: What it binds is not known.

Study-level findings and limits: Baseline serology detected seropositivity in only six AZD1222 recipients. Once two AZD1222 doses were given, Spike-specific TCR breadth and depth went up. Among the donors, most were white British and more were female, and clonal diversity was possibly underestimated.

This TCR was sampled from an adult who received the AZD1222 COVID-19 vaccine. The sequences come from peripheral blood, collected 28 days after the second AZD1222 dose.

The CDR3 coding sequence is TGTGCCAGCAGCTTAGATTGGCGGGATCTCAATGAGCAGTTCTTC. It codes for CASSLDWRDLNEQFF. This chain uses TRBV11-3 with TRBJ2-1; D perhaps matches TRBD2 (6 bases). V was pared by 0 bases and J by 6 bases, with 12 bases between. This CDR3 contains 15 residues. Germline CDR1 SGHNT, CDR2 YENEEA.